The 18 T cell receptor beta chains presented below share a single source sample, sequenced in a study of T-cell reconstitution after alpha-beta-depleted transplantation in children. Unique molecular identifiers were used in preparing the TCRbeta library. TCRdb ran MiXCR on the PCR reads and lists one entry per CDR3 protein. The repertoire holds 500,000 to 600,000 distinct CDR3 sequences, with about a sixth as singletons. This specimen was PBMCs from the stem cell graft donor, taken from the stem cell graft. The receptors were sampled from a human donor who donated a stem cell graft to a child with acute lymphoblastic leukemia.

The chain combines TRBV7-2 with TRBJ2-7; D is possibly TRBD2 (5 bases). The CDR3 totals 14 residues. Trimming shortened V by 5 bases and J by 0 bases, and 11 bases separated the two germline ends. In germline, CDR1 is SGHTA, CDR2 FQGNSA. The CDR3 coding sequence is TGTGCCAGCAGCCCCGACTACTACTCCTACGAGCAGTACTTC. Its protein product is CASSPDYYSYEQYF.

At least ten counts were recorded for this clonotype. V gene TRBV7-3 combines with J gene TRBJ2-1; the D is unclear. CDR3 size: 15 residues. V gave up 1 base and J gave up 2 bases, with 9 bases separating them. Germline assignment: CDR1 SGHTA and CDR2 FQGTGA. The CDR3 bases are TGTGCCAGCAGCTTAATGACCGGACCCTACAATGAGCAGTTCTTC. Its protein product is CASSLMTGPYNEQFF. The full variable domain, with the rest looked up from reference TRBV7-3 and TRBJ2-1, is GAGVSQTPSNKVTEKGKYVELRCDPISGHTALYWYRQSLGQGPEFLIYFQGTGAADDSGLPNDRFFAVRPEGSVSTLKIQRTERGDSAVYLCASSLMTGPYNEQFFGPGTRLTVL.

This chain joins TRBV20-1 and TRBJ1-4; no definite D call. The CDR3 extends over 14 amino acids. V dropped 6 bases and J dropped 7 bases, with 18 bases sitting between them. Germline CDR1 DFQATT, CDR2 SNEGSKA (reference sequence). The CDR3 spells CSARPGNWGEKLFF. The CDR3 DNA reads TGCAGTGCCAGACCGGGGAACTGGGGTGAAAAACTGTTTTTT.

This clonotype was observed a few times. The V call is TRBV6-5, the J call TRBJ2-5; TRBD2 is a possible D gene (5 bases). Germline lookup yields CDR1 MNHEY and CDR2 SVGAGI. Trimming left V 8 bases short and J 9 bases short, with 7 bases between. The CDR3 consists of 9 residues. DNA for the CDR3: TGTGCCAGCGGGCGGGCCCAGTACTTC. This encodes CASGRAQYF.

V is TRBV4-1 and J is TRBJ2-5; TRBD2 agrees at 11 bases. The CDR3 totals 15 residues. The junction had 6 bases not matched to a gene; V was cut back by 4 bases and J by 5 bases. The germline CDR1 and CDR2 sequences are MGHRA and YSYEKL. CDR3 sequence (DNA): TGCGCCAGCAGCCCGGGACTAGCGGAATGGGAGACCCAGTACTTC. It specifies CASSPGLAEWETQYF.

This rearrangement joins TRBV12-3 or TRBV12-4 to TRBJ2-3, with a possible D match to TRBD2 (5 bases). Trimming took off 5 bases at V and 2 bases at J, with 14 bases between the two ends. The CDR3 contains 15 residues. CDR3 nucleotide sequence: TGTGCCAGCAGTAGGCGAGGGTTAGTCACAGATACGCAGTATTTT. Translating gives CASSRRGLVTDTQYF.

The sample holds a few counts of this clonotype. The chain links TRBV29-1 to TRBJ2-2; 8 bases align to TRBD2. Germline V gene data show CDR1 as SQVTM and CDR2 as ANQGSEA. This CDR3 has 13 amino acids. V was clipped by 5 bases and J by 1 base; unmatched bases: 0. The CDR3, as DNA: TGCAGCGTTACTAGCGGGAACACCGGGGAGCTGTTTTTT. As protein: CSVTSGNTGELFF.

This clonotype was detected many times. V usage is TRBV12-3 or TRBV12-4 and J usage is TRBJ2-7; D is possibly TRBD2 (5 bases). Trimming removed 2 bases at V and 2 bases at J, with 7 bases between. This CDR3 is built from 13 residues. The DNA for the CDR3 is TGTGCCAGCAGTTTACTAGCCGCCTACGAGCAGTACTTC. Its translation is CASSLLAAYEQYF.

This clonotype was counted a few times. This chain joins TRBV7-8 and TRBJ1-2, with D uncertain. CDR1 is SGHVS, CDR2 FQNEAQ, per germline. The CDR3 loop spans 15 amino acids. Between the trimmed V and J ends, which lost 1 base and 8 bases, there was a span of 17 bases. CDR3 sequence (DNA): TGTGCCAGCAGCTTAGACCACCCAGACGTCGGAGGCTACACCTTC. This gives the protein CASSLDHPDVGGYTF.

This clonotype has just a few counts. This chain connects TRBV4-1 to TRBJ1-5; TRBD1 matches at 7 bases. Per germline, CDR1 MGHRA and CDR2 YSYEKL. This CDR3 spans 17 amino acids. J lost 0 bases, V lost 3 bases, and 8 bases had no gene match. The CDR3 nucleotides read TGCGCCAGCAGCCACGGCGGGACAGCTTATAGCAATCAGCCCCAGCATTTT. The encoded protein is CASSHGGTAYSNQPQHF.

The chain recombines TRBV5-1 with TRBJ2-1; tentatively, D is TRBD1 (6 bases). This CDR3 is built from 13 residues. Germline V gene sequence: CDR1 SGHRS, CDR2 YFSETQ. The V end lost 6 bases, the J end lost 2 bases, and 9 bases lay between the germline ends. Here the CDR3 reads CASIGTTYNEQFF. CDR3 DNA sequence: TGCGCCAGCATAGGGACAACCTACAATGAGCAGTTCTTC.

The table lists this clonotype with a few counts. The CDR3 protein is CSVTSGSFTDTQYF. CDR3 bases: TGCAGCGTCACTAGCGGGAGCTTTACAGATACGCAGTATTTT. This chain joins TRBV29-1 and TRBJ2-3; 11 positions match TRBD2. CDR1 SQVTM and CDR2 ANQGSEA come from the germline V gene. CDR3 length equals 14 residues. V lost 6 bases and J lost 3; bases outside the gene matches: 5.

This clonotype was found a few times. The V call is TRBV24-1, the J call TRBJ2-1; 12 bases align to TRBD2. V lost 2 bases and J lost 8; bases outside the gene matches: 3. CDR3 size: 15 residues. In germline, CDR1 is KGHDR, CDR2 SFDVKD. For the CDR3, the DNA is TGTGCCACCAGTGATTGGACTAGCGGGATACATGAGCAGTTCTTC. It codes for CATSDWTSGIHEQFF.

V is TRBV7-6 and J is TRBJ2-7; perhaps TRBD1 as D (6 bases). Germline CDR1 is SGHVS and CDR2 is FNYEAQ. Trimming cost V 5 bases and J 2 bases, with 16 bases left between them. This CDR3 region has 15 residues. The CDR3 spells CASSPRVSGAYEQYF. In nucleotides, the CDR3 is TGTGCCAGCAGCCCACGGGTCTCAGGGGCCTACGAGCAGTACTTC. The full variable domain, its missing parts supplied by reference TRBV7-6 and TRBJ2-7, is GAGVSQSPRYKVTKRGQDVALRCDPISGHVSLYWYRQALGQGPEFLTYFNYEAQQDKSGLPNDRFSAERPEGSISTLTIQRTEQRDSAMYRCASSPRVSGAYEQYFGPGTRLTVT.

This clonotype was observed once. The chain carries TRBV5-1 and TRBJ2-5, with no clear D. CDR1 SGHRS and CDR2 YFSETQ come from the germline V gene. With 0 bases removed from V and 5 bases from J, the gap between germline ends came to 14 bases. This CDR3 comprises 15 residues. CDR3 sequence (DNA): TGCGCCAGCAGCTTGGAGGGCGTAGGCGCGGAGACCCAGTACTTC. This gives the protein CASSLEGVGAETQYF. The full variable domain, its missing parts supplied by reference TRBV5-1 and TRBJ2-5, is KAGVTQTPRYLIKTRGQQVTLSCSPISGHRSVSWYQQTPGQGLQFLFEYFSETQRNKGNFPGRFSGRQFSNSRSEMNVSTLELGDSALYLCASSLEGVGAETQYFGPGTRLLVL.

This clonotype was seen a handful of times. In nucleotides, the CDR3 is TGTGCCAGCAGTTTCAGGGACGGTATGAACACTGAAGCTTTCTTT. Translating gives CASSFRDGMNTEAFF. This sequence joins TRBV12-3 or TRBV12-4 and TRBJ1-1; D is possibly TRBD1 (5 bases). The germline V and J ends were trimmed by 3 bases and 0 bases, with 11 bases remaining between them. CDR3 size: 15 residues.

This chain uses TRBV5-1 with TRBJ1-2; D is possibly TRBD1 (5 bases). V lost 2 bases and J lost 5, with 25 bases in between. Germline values: CDR1 SGHRS, CDR2 YFSETQ. The CDR3 has 18 residues. The CDR3 bases are TGCGCCAGCAGCTTAAAGTACAGCGGGCGTCCGGGGCGATATGGCTACACCTTC. Translating it yields CASSLKYSGRPGRYGYTF.

This clonotype was seen a few times. The J gene is TRBJ1-2, the V gene TRBV7-2; possible D gene TRBD1, 6 bases. V was clipped by 4 bases and J by 4 bases, with 13 bases between them. The CDR3 is 14 amino acids. From germline, CDR1 is SGHTA and CDR2 FQGNSA. The CDR3, as DNA: TGTGCCAGCAGCTCTGGGGACATACGCTATGGCTACACCTTC. Its protein product is CASSSGDIRYGYTF.